This T cell receptor (beta chain) was recovered during a study of human T cells and chemical hapten exposure. On the study more broadly: Researchers reported sensitizing a roughly 2 cm by roughly 2 cm upper inner arm skin site with 2% DPC. Patch testing placed 0.01% DPC on the upper back, with readings at 6 days.

Findings of the study overall: Sensitizing to DPC left TCRs with a frequency above 1 in 1000 unaltered.

Indicated time point: patch test 1, 2 weeks after DPC sensitization. Documented treatment: therapeutic diphenylcyclopropenone sensitization with weekly scalp DPC. Original handling: Counts of TCRs in each sample centred on a median of around 100,000 and extended from approximately 25,000 to 650,000. TCRdb used MiXCR to reprocess the RACE reads, holding one entry per CDR3 protein. The authors' filters were not applied to this entry. The repertoire holds 65,000 to 95,000 distinct CDR3 sequences, with over 9.5% as singletons. With respect to this clonotype: No antigen is known for it.

The TCR sequence derives from a woman aged 60 to 75 with alopecia areata. Some clones in this sample may be carry-over from other donors' samples. The sample in question was whole blood, obtained in connection with sensitization to the hapten diphenylcyclopropenone (DPC).

CDR3 sequence: CAWTYGLSGELFF. The CDR3 DNA sequence: TGTGCCTGGACTTACGGACTGTCTGGGGAGCTGTTTTTT. This chain uses TRBV30 with TRBJ2-2; D perhaps matches TRBD2 (5 bases). The germline V gene encodes CDR1 GTSNPN and CDR2 SVGIG (reference sequence). V lost 4 bases, J lost 8 bases, and 14 bases lay in between. The CDR3 runs 13 residues.